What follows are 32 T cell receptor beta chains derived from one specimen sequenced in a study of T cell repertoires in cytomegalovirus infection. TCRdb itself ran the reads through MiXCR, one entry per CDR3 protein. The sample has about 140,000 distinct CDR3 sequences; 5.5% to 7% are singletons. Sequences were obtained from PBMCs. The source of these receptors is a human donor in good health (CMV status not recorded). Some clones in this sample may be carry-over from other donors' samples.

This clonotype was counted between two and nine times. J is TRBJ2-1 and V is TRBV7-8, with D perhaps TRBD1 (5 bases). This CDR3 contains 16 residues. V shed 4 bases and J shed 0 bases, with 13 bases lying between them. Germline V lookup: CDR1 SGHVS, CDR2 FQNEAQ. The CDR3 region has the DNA TGTGCCAGCAGCTCAGCTAGGGGTCTCTCCTACAATGAGCAGTTCTTC. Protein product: CASSSARGLSYNEQFF. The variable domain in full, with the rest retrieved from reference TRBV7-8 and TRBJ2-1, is GAGVSQSPRYKVAKRGQDVALRCDPISGHVSLFWYQQALGQGPEFLTYFQNEAQLDKSGLPSDRFFAERPEGSVSTLKIQRTQQEDSAVYLCASSSARGLSYNEQFFGPGTRLTVL.

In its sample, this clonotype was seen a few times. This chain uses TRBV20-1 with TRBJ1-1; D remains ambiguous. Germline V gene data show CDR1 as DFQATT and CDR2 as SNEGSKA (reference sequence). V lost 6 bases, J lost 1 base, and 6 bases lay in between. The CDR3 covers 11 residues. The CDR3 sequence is CSALSNTEAFF. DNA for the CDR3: TGCAGTGCCTTGTCGAACACTGAAGCTTTCTTT.

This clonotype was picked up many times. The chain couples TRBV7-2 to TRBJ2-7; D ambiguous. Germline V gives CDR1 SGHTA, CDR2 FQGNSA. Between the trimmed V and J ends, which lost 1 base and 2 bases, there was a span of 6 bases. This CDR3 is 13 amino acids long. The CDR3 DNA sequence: TGTGCCAGCAGCTTAGTTCAGCCCTACGAGCAGTACTTC. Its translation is CASSLVQPYEQYF.

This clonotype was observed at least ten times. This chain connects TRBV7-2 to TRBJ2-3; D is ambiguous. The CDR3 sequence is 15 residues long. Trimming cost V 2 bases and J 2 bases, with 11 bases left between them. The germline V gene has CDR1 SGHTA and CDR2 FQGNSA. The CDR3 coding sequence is TGTGCCAGCAGCTTAAACAGAGCCATCACAGATACGCAGTATTTT. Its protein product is CASSLNRAITDTQYF.

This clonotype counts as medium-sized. The CDR3 region has the DNA TGTGCCAGCACCCCTCTGTGGGGGGGAGTCTACAATGAGCAGTTCTTC. As protein: CASTPLWGGVYNEQFF. The chain links TRBV7-2 to TRBJ2-1; 7 nucleotides match TRBD2. With 7 bases clipped from V and 3 bases from J, the junction kept 12 bases outside the gene matches. There are 16 residues in the CDR3. The germline CDR1 and CDR2 sequences are SGHTA and FQGNSA. The variable domain in full, completed from reference TRBV7-2 and TRBJ2-1, reads GAGVSQSPSNKVTEKGKDVELRCDPISGHTALYWYRQSLGQGLEFLIYFQGNSAPDKSGLPSDRFSAERTGGSVSTLTIQRTQQEDSAVYLCASTPLWGGVYNEQFFGPGTRLTVL.

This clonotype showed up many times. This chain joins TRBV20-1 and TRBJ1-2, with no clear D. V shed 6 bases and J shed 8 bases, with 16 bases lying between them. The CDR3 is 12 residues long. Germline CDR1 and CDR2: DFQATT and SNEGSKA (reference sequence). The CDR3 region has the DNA TGCAGTGCCCGCCTATATGGGGAAGGCTACACCTTC. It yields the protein CSARLYGEGYTF.

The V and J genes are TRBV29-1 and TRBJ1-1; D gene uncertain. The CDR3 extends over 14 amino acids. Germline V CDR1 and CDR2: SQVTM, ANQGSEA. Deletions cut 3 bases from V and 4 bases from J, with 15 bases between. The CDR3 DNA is TGCAGCGTTGACGTTTCCGGAAAACTCACTGAAGCTTTCTTT. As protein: CSVDVSGKLTEAFF.

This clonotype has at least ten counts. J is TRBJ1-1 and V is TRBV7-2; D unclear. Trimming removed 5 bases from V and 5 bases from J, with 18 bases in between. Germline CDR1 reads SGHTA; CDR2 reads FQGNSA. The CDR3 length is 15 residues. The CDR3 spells CASSPRERGETEAFF. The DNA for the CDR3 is TGTGCCAGCAGCCCTCGCGAGCGCGGGGAGACTGAAGCTTTCTTT.

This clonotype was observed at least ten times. The CDR3 nucleotides are TGTGCCAGCAGCTTAGGTTCCTCCGCTAGTGGACAAGAGACCCAGTACTTC. The encoded protein is CASSLGSSASGQETQYF. This chain joins TRBV7-2 and TRBJ2-5; D unresolved. Germline CDR1 and CDR2: SGHTA and FQGNSA. CDR3 length equals 17 residues. V was trimmed by 1 base and J by 2 bases, leaving 17 bases between them.

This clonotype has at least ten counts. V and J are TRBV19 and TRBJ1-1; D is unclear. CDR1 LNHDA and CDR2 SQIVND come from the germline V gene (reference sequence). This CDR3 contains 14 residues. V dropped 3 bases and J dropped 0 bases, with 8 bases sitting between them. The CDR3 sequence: CASSIGELNTEAFF. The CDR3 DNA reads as TGTGCCAGTAGTATTGGGGAACTGAACACTGAAGCTTTCTTT.

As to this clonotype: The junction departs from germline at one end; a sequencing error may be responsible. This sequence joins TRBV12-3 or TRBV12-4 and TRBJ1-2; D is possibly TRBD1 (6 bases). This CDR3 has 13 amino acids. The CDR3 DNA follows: TGTGCCAGCAGCCGTACTGGACAGACAAGGATCGCCTTC. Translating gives CASSRTGQTRIAF.

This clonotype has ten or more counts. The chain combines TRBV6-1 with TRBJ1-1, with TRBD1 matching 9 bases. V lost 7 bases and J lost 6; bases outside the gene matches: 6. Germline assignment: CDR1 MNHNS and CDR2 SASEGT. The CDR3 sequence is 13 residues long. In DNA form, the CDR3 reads TGTGCCAGCAACACAGGGGGCCGGGCTGAAGCTTTCTTT. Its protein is CASNTGGRAEAFF.

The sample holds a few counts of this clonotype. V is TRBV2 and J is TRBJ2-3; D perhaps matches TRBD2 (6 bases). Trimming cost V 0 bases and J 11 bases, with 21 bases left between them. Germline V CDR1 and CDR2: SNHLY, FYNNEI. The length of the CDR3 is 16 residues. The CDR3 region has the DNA TGTGCCAGCAGTGAAGCGGCTGGAGGGGCGATTGATGTGCAGTATTTT. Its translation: CASSEAAGGAIDVQYF.

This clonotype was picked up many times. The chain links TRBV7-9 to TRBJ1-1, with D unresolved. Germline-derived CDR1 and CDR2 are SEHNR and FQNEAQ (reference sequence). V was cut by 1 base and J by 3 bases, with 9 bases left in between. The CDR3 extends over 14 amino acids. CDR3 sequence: CASSLERRDTEAFF. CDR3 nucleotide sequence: TGTGCCAGCAGCTTAGAGAGGAGGGACACTGAAGCTTTCTTT.

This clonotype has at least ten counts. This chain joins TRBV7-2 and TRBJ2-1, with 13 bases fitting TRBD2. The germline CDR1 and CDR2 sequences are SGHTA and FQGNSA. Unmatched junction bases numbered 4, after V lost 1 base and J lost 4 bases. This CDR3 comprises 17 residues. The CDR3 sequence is CASSLGTSGGQYNEQFF. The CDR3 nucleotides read TGTGCCAGCAGCTTAGGGACTAGCGGGGGCCAATACAATGAGCAGTTCTTC.

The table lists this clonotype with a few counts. CDR3 nucleotide sequence: TGTGCCTGGAGAGCAGGGAGTAACTATGGCTACACCTTC. Translated: CAWRAGSNYGYTF. This chain uses TRBV30 with TRBJ1-2; D might be TRBD1 (5 bases). Germline CDR1 reads GTSNPN; CDR2 reads SVGIG (reference sequence). Trimming stripped 3 bases from V and 1 base from J, with 9 bases between. The CDR3 consists of 13 residues.

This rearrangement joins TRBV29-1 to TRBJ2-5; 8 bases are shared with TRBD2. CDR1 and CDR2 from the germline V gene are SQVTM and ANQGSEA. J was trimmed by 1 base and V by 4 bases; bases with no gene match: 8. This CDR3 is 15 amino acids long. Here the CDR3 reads CSVVRVAGTQETQYF. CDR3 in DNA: TGCAGCGTTGTACGGGTAGCGGGGACCCAAGAGACCCAGTACTTC.

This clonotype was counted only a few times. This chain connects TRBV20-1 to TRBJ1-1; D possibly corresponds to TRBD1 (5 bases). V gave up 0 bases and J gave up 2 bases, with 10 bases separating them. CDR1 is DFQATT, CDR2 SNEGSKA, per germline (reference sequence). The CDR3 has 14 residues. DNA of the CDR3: TGCAGTGCTAGAGATCGGGGCTACAACACTGAAGCTTTCTTT. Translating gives CSARDRGYNTEAFF.

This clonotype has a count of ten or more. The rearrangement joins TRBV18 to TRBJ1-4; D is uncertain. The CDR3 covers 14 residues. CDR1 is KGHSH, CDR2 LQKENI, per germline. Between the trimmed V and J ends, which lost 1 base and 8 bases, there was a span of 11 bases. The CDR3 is CASSPLGREEKLFF. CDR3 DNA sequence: TGTGCCAGCTCACCACTAGGACGGGAGGAAAAACTGTTTTTT.

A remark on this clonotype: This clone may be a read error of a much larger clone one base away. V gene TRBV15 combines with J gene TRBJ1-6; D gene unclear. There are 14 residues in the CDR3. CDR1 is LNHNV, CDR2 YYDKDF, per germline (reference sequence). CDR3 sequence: CATGREGNGSPLHF. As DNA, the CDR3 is TGTGCCACCGGCAGAGAAGGGAATGGTTCACCCCTCCACTTT.

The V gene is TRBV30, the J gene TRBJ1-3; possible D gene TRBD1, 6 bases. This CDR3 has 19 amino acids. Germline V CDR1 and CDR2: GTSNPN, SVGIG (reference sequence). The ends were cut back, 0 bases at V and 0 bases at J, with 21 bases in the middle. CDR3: CAWSVTGHRPLSSGNTIYF. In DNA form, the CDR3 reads TGTGCCTGGAGTGTAACGGGACATCGACCCCTCTCCTCTGGAAACACCATATATTTT.

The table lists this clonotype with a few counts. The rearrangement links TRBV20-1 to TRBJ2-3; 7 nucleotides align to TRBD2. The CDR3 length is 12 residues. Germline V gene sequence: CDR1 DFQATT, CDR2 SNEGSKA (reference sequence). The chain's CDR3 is CRAGTPTDTQYF. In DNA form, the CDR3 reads TGCAGAGCGGGGACGCCCACAGATACGCAGTATTTT.

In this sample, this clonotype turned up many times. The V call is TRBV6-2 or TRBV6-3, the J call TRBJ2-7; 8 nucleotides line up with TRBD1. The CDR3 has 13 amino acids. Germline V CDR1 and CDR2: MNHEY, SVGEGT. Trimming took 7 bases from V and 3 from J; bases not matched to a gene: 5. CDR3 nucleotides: TGTGCCAGCATCCGACAGGGGCGCTACGAGCAGTACTTC. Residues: CASIRQGRYEQYF.

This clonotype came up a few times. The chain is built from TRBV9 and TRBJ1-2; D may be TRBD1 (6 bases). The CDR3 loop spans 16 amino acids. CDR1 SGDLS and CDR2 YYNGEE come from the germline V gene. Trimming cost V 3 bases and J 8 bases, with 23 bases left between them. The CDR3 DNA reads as TGTGCCAGCAGCGGATCCACAGGGACAACTCTCGTGGGCTACACCTTC. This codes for CASSGSTGTTLVGYTF.

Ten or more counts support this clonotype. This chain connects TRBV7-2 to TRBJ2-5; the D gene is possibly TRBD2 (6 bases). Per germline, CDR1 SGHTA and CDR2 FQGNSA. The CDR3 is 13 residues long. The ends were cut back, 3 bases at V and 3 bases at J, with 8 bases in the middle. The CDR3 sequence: CASSFGGEETQYF. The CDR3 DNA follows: TGTGCCAGCAGCTTTGGAGGGGAAGAGACCCAGTACTTC.

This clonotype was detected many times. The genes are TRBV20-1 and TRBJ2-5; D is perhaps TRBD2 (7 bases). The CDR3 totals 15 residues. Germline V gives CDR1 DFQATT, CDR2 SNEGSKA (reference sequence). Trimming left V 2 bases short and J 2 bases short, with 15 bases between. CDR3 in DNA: TGCAGTGCTAGATTTGCGGGGGCAATACAAGAGACCCAGTACTTC. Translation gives CSARFAGAIQETQYF.

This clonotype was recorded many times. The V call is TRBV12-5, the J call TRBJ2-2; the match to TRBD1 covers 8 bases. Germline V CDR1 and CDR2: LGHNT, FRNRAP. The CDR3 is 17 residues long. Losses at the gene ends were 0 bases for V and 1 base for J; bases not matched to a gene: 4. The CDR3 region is CASGLVLGQGNTGELFF. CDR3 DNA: TGTGCTAGTGGTTTGGTACTTGGACAGGGGAACACCGGGGAGCTGTTTTTT.

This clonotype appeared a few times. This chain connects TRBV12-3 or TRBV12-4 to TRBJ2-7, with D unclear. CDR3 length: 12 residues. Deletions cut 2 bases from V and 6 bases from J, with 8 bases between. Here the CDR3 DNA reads TGTGCCAGCAGTTTATCCCTGGGCGAGCAGTACTTC. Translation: CASSLSLGEQYF.

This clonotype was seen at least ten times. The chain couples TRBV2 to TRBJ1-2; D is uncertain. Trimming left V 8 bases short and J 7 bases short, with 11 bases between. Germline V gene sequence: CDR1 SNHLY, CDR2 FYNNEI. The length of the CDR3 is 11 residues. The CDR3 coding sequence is TGTGCCAGCGCAAGGGTCCGTGGCTACACCTTC. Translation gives CASARVRGYTF.

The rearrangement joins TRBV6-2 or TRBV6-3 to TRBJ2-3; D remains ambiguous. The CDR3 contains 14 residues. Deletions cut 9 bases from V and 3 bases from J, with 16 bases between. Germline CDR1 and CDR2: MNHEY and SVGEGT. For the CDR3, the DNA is TGTGCCAGTACCCAATCATCGTCTACAGATACGCAGTATTTT. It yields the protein CASTQSSSTDTQYF.

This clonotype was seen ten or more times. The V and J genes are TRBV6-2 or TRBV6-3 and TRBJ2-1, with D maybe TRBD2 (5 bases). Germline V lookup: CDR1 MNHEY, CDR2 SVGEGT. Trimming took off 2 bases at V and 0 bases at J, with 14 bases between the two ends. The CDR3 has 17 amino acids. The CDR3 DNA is TGTGCCAGCAGTTACAGCGGACCACTCTCCTCCTACAATGAGCAGTTCTTC. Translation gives CASSYSGPLSSYNEQFF.

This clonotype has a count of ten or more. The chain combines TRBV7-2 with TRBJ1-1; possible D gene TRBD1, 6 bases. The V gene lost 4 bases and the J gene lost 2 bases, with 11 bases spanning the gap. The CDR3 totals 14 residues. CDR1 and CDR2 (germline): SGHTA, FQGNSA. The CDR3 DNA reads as TGTGCCAGCAGCTCCCTCAGGGGAAACACTGAAGCTTTCTTT. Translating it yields CASSSLRGNTEAFF.